The T cell receptor beta chain described here comes from a study of blood T cells in healthy people across ages. The study, taken as a whole, reports: In these data, TCR beta diversity tracked strongly with naive T cell percentage.

Researchers isolated at least 7 million PBMCs per sample. Looked up from germline, CDR1 is SNHLY and CDR2 is FYNNEI. The CDR3 totals 14 residues. J lost 5 bases, V lost 4 bases, and 6 bases had no gene match. The table lists this clonotype with many counts. As yet, its antigen is unknown. Next came a second PCR, run for about 7 to 12 cycles, which used a sample-barcoded 5' primer along with a J-beta primer mix. TCRdb itself ran the 5' RACE reads through MiXCR, one entry per CDR3 protein. Seen here are some 900,000 distinct CDR3 sequences, 48% observed once, and the top ten hold around 15%. The specimen was blood. This sequence joins TRBV2 and TRBJ2-5, with 8 positions matching TRBD2. The receptor was derived from a man in his thirties or forties in good health. The CDR3 nucleotides read TGTGCCAGCAGTGTGCGGCTAGCGGGTGAGACCCAGTACTTC. This codes for CASSVRLAGETQYF.